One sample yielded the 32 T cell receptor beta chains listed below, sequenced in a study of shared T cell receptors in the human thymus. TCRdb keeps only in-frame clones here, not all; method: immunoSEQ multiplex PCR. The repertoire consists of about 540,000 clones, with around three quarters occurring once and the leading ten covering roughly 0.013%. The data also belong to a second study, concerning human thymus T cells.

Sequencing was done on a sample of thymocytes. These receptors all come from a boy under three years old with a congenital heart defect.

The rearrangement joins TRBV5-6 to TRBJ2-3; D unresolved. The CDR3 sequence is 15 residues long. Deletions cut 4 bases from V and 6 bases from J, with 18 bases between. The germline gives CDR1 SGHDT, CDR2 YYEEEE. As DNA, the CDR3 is TGTGCCAGCAGCCTGAGGATGTTAACGACGGATACGCAGTATTTT. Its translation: CASSLRMLTTDTQYF.

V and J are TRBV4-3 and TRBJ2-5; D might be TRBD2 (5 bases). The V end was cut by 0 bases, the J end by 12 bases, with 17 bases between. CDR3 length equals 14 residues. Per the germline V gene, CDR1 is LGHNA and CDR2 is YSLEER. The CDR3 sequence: CASSQDLEDGMEYF. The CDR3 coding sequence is TGCGCCAGCAGCCAAGATCTGGAAGACGGGATGGAGTACTTC.

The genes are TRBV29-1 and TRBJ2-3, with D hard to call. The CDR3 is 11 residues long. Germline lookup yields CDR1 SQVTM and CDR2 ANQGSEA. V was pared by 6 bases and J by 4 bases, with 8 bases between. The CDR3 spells CSVTRADTQYF. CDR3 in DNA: TGCAGCGTCACCCGGGCAGATACGCAGTATTTT.

CDR3 bases: TGTGCCAGCAGCCAAGATCACAGGGGGTCAGGGACCCAGTACTTC. It encodes CASSQDHRGSGTQYF. The genes are TRBV14 and TRBJ2-5; 8 nucleotides match TRBD1. Germline lookup yields CDR1 SGHDN and CDR2 FVKESK. Germline trimming cut 0 bases from V and 7 bases from J; bases unmatched to any gene: 7. This CDR3 has 15 residues. Supplemented by reference TRBV14 and TRBJ2-5, the full variable domain reads EAGVTQFPSHSVIEKGQTVTLRCDPISGHDNLYWYRRVMGKEIKFLLHFVKESKQDESGMPNNRFLAERTGGTYSTLKVQPAELEDSGVYFCASSQDHRGSGTQYFGPGTRLLVL.

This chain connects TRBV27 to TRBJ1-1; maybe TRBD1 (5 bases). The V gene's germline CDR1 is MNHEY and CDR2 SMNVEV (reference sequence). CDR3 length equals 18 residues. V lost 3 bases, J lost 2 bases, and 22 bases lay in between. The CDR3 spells CASSFPPPRQYANTEAFF. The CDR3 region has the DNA TGTGCCAGCAGTTTCCCCCCTCCCCGACAGTACGCCAACACTGAAGCTTTCTTT.

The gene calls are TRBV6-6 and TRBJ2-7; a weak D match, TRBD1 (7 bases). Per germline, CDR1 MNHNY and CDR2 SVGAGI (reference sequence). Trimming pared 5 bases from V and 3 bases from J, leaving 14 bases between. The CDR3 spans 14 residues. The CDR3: CASSPQGGSYEQYF. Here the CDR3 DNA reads TGTGCCAGCAGTCCCCAGGGGGGTAGCTACGAGCAGTACTTC.

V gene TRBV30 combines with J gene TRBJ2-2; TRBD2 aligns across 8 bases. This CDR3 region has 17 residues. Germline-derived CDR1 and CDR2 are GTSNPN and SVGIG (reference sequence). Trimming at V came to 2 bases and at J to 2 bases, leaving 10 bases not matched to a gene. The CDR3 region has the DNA TGTGCCTGGAGTCCCCCCGGGGGGGACACTAACACCGGGGAGCTGTTTTTT. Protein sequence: CAWSPPGGDTNTGELFF.

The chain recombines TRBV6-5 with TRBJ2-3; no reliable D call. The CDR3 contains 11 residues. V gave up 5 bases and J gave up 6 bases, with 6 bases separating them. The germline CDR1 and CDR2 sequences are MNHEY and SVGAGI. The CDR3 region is CASSIEDTQYF. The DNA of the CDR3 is TGTGCCAGCAGTATAGAGGATACGCAGTATTTT.

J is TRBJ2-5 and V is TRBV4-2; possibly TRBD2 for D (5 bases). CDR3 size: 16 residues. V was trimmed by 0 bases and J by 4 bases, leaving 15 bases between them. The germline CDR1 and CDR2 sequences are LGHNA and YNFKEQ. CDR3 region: CASSQDASRDPETQYF. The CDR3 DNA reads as TGTGCCAGCAGCCAAGATGCTAGCCGAGACCCAGAGACCCAGTACTTC.

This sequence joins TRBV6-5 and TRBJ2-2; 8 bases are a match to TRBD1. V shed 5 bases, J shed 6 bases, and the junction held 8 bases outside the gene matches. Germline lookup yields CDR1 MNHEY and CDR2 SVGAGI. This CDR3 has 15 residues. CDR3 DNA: TGTGCCAGCAGTACGGACAGGGAAGGCTCCGGGGAGCTGTTTTTT. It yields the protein CASSTDREGSGELFF.

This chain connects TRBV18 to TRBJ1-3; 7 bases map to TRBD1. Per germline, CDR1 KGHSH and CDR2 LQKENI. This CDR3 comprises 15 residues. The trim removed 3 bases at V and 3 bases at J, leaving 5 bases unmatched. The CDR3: CASSPGTGDGNTIYF. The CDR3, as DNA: TGTGCCAGCTCACCGGGCACAGGGGATGGAAACACCATATATTTT.

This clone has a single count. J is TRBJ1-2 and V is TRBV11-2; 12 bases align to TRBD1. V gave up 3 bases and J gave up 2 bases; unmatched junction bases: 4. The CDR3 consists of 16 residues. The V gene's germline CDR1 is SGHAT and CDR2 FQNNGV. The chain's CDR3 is CASSLGTGGLNYGYTF. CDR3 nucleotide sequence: TGTGCCAGCAGCTTGGGGACAGGGGGCTTGAACTATGGCTACACCTTC.

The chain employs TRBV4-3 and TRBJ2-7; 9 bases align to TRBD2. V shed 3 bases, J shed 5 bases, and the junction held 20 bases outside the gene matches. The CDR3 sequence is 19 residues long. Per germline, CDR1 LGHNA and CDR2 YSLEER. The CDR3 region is CASSHQGGAGGRVGNEQYF. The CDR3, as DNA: TGCGCCAGCAGCCATCAGGGCGGAGCGGGAGGCCGTGTTGGGAACGAGCAGTACTTC.

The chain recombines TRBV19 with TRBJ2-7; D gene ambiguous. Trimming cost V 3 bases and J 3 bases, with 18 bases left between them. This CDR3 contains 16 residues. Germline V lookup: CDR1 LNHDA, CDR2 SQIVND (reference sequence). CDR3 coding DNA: TGTGCCAGTAGTATTTCTACAGCATCATCCGTCTACGAGCAGTACTTC. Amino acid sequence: CASSISTASSVYEQYF.

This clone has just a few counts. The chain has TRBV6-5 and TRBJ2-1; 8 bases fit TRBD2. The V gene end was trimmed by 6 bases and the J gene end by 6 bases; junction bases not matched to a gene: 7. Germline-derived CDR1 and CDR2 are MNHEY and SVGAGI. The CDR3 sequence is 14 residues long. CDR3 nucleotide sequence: TGTGCCAGCAGCCAAGCGGGAGTTCGCAATGAGCAGTTCTTC. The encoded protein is CASSQAGVRNEQFF.

In DNA form, the CDR3 reads TGTGCCAGCCAGCGGGCATACAATGAGCAGTTCTTC. The encoded protein is CASQRAYNEQFF. The chain is built from TRBV6-1 and TRBJ2-1, with D possibly matching TRBD2 (6 bases). Germline values: CDR1 MNHNS, CDR2 SASEGT. The V end was cut by 8 bases, the J end by 4 bases, with 9 bases between. The CDR3 has 12 residues.

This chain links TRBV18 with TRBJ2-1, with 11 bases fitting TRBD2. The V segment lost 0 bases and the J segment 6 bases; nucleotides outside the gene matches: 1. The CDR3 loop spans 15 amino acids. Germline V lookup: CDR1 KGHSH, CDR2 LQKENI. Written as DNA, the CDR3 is TGTGCCAGCTCACCACCGGGACTAGCGGTCAATGAGCAGTTCTTC. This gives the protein CASSPPGLAVNEQFF. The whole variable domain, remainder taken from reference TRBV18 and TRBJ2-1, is NAGVMQNPRHLVRRRGQEARLRCSPMKGHSHVYWYRQLPEEGLKFMVYLQKENIIDESGMPKERFSAEFPKEGPSILRIQQVVRGDSAAYFCASSPPGLAVNEQFFGPGTRLTVL.

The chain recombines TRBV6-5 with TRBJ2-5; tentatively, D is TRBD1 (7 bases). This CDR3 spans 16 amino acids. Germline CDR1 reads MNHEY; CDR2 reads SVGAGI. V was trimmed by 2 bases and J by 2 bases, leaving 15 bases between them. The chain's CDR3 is CASSYTVRGDQETQYF. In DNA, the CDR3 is TGTGCCAGCAGTTACACAGTCAGGGGGGATCAAGAGACCCAGTACTTC.

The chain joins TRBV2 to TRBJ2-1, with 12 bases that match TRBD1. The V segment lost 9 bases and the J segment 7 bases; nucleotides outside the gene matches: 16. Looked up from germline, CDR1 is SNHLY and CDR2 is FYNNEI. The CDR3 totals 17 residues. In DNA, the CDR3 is TGTGCCAGGGGACAGGGGGCCCGGAGTGGACCTTGGAATGAGCAGTTCTTC. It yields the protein CARGQGARSGPWNEQFF. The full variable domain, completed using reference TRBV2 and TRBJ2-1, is EPEVTQTPSHQVTQMGQEVILRCVPISNHLYFYWYRQILGQKVEFLVSFYNNEISEKSEIFDDQFSVERPDGSNFTLKIRSTKLEDSAMYFCARGQGARSGPWNEQFFGPGTRLTVL.

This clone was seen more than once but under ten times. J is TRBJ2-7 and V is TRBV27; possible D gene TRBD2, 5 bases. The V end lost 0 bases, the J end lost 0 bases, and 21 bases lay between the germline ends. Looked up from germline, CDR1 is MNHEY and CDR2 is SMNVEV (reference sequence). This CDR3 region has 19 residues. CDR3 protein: CASSLSTPSRRGSSYEQYF. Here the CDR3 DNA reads TGTGCCAGCAGTTTATCGACCCCCTCCCGGAGAGGGAGCTCCTACGAGCAGTACTTC.

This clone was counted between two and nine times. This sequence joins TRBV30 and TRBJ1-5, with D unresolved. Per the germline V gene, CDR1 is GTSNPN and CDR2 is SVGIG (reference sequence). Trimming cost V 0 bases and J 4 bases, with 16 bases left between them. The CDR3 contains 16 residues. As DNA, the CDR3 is TGTGCCTGGAGTGTAGTAGGACGGGATCGGAATCAGCCCCAGCATTTT. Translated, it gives CAWSVVGRDRNQPQHF.

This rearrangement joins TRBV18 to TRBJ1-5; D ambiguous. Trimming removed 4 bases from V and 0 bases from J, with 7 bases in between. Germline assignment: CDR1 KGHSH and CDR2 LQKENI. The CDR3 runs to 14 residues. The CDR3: CASSRTGSNQPQHF. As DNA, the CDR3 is TGTGCCAGCTCACGCACGGGTAGCAATCAGCCCCAGCATTTT.

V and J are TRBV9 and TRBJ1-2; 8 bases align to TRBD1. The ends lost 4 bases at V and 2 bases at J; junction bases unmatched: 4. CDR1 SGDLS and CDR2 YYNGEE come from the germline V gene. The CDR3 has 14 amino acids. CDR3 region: CASSQGQGNYGYTF. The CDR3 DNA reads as TGTGCCAGCAGCCAAGGACAGGGCAACTATGGCTACACCTTC.

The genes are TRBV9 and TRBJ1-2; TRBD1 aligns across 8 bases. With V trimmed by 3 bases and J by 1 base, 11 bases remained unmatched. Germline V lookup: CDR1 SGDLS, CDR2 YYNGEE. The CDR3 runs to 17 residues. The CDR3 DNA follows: TGTGCCAGCAGCGGACACCCCGGGACAGGCGTTAACTATGGCTACACCTTC. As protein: CASSGHPGTGVNYGYTF.

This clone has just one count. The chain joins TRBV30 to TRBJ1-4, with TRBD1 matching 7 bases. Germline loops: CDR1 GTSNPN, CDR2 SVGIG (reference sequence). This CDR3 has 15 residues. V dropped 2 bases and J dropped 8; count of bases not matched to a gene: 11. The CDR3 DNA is TGTGCCTGGAGTTGCGACAGGGCGTCTCGCGAAAAACTGTTTTTT. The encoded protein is CAWSCDRASREKLFF.

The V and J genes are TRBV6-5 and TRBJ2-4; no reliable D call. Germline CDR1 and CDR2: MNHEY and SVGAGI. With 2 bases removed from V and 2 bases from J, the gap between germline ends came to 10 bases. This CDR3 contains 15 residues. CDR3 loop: CASSYRGETKNIQYF. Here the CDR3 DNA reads TGTGCCAGCAGTTACCGCGGCGAGACCAAAAACATTCAGTACTTC.

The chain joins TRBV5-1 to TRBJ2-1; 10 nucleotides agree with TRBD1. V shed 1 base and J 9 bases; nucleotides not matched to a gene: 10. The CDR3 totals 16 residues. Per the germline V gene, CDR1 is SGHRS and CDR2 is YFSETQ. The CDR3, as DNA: TGCGCCAGCAGCTTGAACCGGGACAGGGGTGTAAGTGAGCAGTTCTTC. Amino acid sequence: CASSLNRDRGVSEQFF.

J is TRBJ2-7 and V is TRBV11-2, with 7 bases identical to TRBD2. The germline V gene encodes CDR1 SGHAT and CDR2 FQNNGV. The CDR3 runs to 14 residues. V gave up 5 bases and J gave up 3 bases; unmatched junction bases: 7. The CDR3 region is CASSPRGVSYEQYF. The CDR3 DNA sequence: TGTGCCAGCAGCCCCCGGGGGGTTAGCTACGAGCAGTACTTC.

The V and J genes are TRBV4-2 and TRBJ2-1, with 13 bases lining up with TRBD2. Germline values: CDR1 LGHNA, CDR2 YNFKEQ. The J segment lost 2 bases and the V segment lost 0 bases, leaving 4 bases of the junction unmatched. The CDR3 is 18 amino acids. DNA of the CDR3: TGTGCCAGCAGCCAAGAGGAGGGACTAGCGGGACCCTACAATGAGCAGTTCTTC. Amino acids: CASSQEEGLAGPYNEQFF.

CDR3: CASSRSVGLAGDLWCTDTQYF. The CDR3, as DNA: TGTGCCAGCAGCCGATCAGTGGGCCTAGCGGGAGACCTGTGGTGTACAGATACGCAGTATTTT. The chain carries TRBV4-2 and TRBJ2-3; 10 nucleotides line up with TRBD2. Germline V gives CDR1 LGHNA, CDR2 YNFKEQ. The CDR3 sequence is 21 residues long. The V gene end was trimmed by 4 bases and the J gene end by 3 bases; junction bases not matched to a gene: 22.

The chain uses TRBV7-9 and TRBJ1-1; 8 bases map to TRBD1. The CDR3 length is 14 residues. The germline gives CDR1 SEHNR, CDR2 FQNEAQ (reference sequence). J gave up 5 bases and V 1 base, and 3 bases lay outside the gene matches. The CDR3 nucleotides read TGTGCCAGCAGCTTAGGGGACAGGTTGACTGAAGCTTTCTTT. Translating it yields CASSLGDRLTEAFF.

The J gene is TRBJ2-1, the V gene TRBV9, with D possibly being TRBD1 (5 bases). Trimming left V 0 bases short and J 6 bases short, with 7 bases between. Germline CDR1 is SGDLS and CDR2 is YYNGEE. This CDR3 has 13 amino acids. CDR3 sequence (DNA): TGTGCCAGCAGCGTAGAAAGGGGCAATGAGCAGTTCTTC. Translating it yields CASSVERGNEQFF.